The 22 T cell receptor beta chains reported below all come from one sample, sequenced in a study of OX40 agonist ivuxolimab in advanced cancers. Only in-frame clones appear in the TCRdb table, and some are missing; sequencing was by immunoSEQ multiplex PCR. The sample yields over 50,000 clones, about 89% seen once. Sequences were derived from CD4+ or CD8+ T cells sorted from blood, sampled in a trial of the OX40 agonist ivuxolimab. The receptor source for this set is an adult with an advanced solid tumor such as melanoma, head and neck, liver or kidney cancer.

The J gene is TRBJ1-2, the V gene TRBV4-3; maybe TRBD1 (6 bases). In germline, CDR1 is LGHNA, CDR2 YSLEER. V lost 5 bases and J lost 3, with 10 bases in between. This CDR3 spans 13 amino acids. As DNA, the CDR3 is TGCGCCAGCAGCTCAGGGGCTGACTATGGCTACACCTTC. Protein product: CASSSGADYGYTF.

The genes are TRBV28 and TRBJ1-4; D is possibly TRBD1 (6 bases). The CDR3 runs to 15 residues. The V end was cut by 6 bases, the J end by 0 bases, with 11 bases between. Germline CDR1 and CDR2: MDHEN and SYDVKM. The CDR3 DNA reads as TGTGCCAGCAGATACGGGACAACAACTAATGAAAAACTGTTTTTT. It is translated as CASRYGTTTNEKLFF.

This clone is a singleton in its sample. The chain combines TRBV27 with TRBJ2-3; no clear D. The CDR3 contains 11 residues. Germline assignment: CDR1 MNHEY and CDR2 SMNVEV (reference sequence). The ends were cut back, 7 bases at V and 6 bases at J, with 8 bases in the middle. Here the CDR3 DNA reads TGTGCCAGCACCCATTGGGATACGCAGTATTTT. Translation: CASTHWDTQYF.

The V call is TRBV7-9, the J call TRBJ1-2, with 10 bases aligning to TRBD1. Germline V gene sequence: CDR1 SEHNR, CDR2 FQNEAQ (reference sequence). The CDR3 runs 17 residues. Germline trimming cut 4 bases from V and 4 bases from J; bases unmatched to any gene: 12. The CDR3 here is CASSSRDRGPRSYGYTF. The CDR3 DNA reads as TGTGCCAGCAGCTCCCGGGACAGGGGTCCTCGTTCCTATGGCTACACCTTC.

This chain uses TRBV2 with TRBJ2-1; 9 bases map to TRBD2. Trimming at V came to 7 bases and at J to 8 bases, leaving 6 bases not matched to a gene. CDR3 length equals 13 residues. The germline V gene encodes CDR1 SNHLY and CDR2 FYNNEI. CDR3 amino acids: CASTYLAGDEQFF. The CDR3 DNA reads TGTGCCAGCACCTATTTAGCGGGAGATGAGCAGTTCTTC.

DNA of the CDR3: TGTGCCAGCAGCCAACAGGAGAACACTGAAGCTTTCTTT. It yields the protein CASSQQENTEAFF. The chain uses TRBV6-5 and TRBJ1-1; possibly TRBD1 for D (5 bases). Trimming removed 6 bases from V and 1 base from J, with 9 bases in between. The CDR3 is 13 residues long. CDR1 is MNHEY and CDR2 is SVGAGI in the germline V gene.

V gene TRBV9 combines with J gene TRBJ2-1; no reliable D call. V was pared by 0 bases and J by 5 bases, with 12 bases between. CDR1 and CDR2 (germline): SGDLS, YYNGEE. This CDR3 has 15 residues. The CDR3 sequence is CASSVGTFLNNEQFF. The CDR3 nucleotides read TGTGCCAGCAGCGTAGGCACCTTCTTAAACAATGAGCAGTTCTTC.

This clone appeared a single time. The chain couples TRBV4-3 to TRBJ2-7; TRBD2 aligns across 10 bases. V dropped 0 bases and J dropped 3; count of bases not matched to a gene: 5. The CDR3 is 16 amino acids. Looked up from germline, CDR1 is LGHNA and CDR2 is YSLEER. The CDR3 region is CASSQDLASGSYEQYF. The CDR3 bases are TGCGCCAGCAGCCAAGATCTGGCTAGCGGGAGCTACGAGCAGTACTTC.

V gene TRBV5-4 combines with J gene TRBJ2-2, with 7 nucleotides matching TRBD1. The J segment lost 0 bases and the V segment lost 4 bases, leaving 12 bases of the junction unmatched. Germline CDR1 reads SGHNT; CDR2 reads YYREEE (reference sequence). The CDR3 consists of 18 residues. This CDR3 is CASSVAGKGAPNTGELFF. In nucleotides, the CDR3 is TGTGCCAGCAGCGTTGCGGGCAAGGGGGCCCCGAACACCGGGGAGCTGTTTTTT.

For this clone: Its ends do not fully match the called genes, so a read error is possible. The chain has TRBV27 and TRBJ2-2; 7 nucleotides agree with TRBD1. Germline V gene sequence: CDR1 MNHEY, CDR2 SMNVEV (reference sequence). This CDR3 is built from 13 residues. CDR3 in DNA: TGTGCCAGCATCCTCAGGGGGTACCGGGGAGCTGTTTTT. Encoded protein: CASILRGYRGAVF.

This clone was seen once. The V gene is TRBV2, the J gene TRBJ1-3; no reliable D call. The V and J ends lost 2 bases and 1 base respectively, with 9 bases between them. Germline assignment: CDR1 SNHLY and CDR2 FYNNEI. The CDR3 is 15 residues long. The DNA for the CDR3 is TGTGCCAGCAGTGAATGGCCCGGGTCTGGAAACACCATATATTTT. Its protein is CASSEWPGSGNTIYF.

This clone was seen once. This chain connects TRBV28 to TRBJ1-5, with D uncertain. The CDR3 is made up of 12 amino acids. Trimming stripped 1 base from V and 7 bases from J, with 5 bases between. Germline CDR1 is MDHEN and CDR2 is SYDVKM. For the CDR3, the DNA is TGTGCCAGCAGTTTATATCGACAGCCCCAGCATTTT. Protein product: CASSLYRQPQHF.

The chain's CDR3 is CASGDRDTGELFF. CDR3 nucleotide sequence: TGCGCCAGCGGAGACAGGGACACCGGGGAGCTGTTTTTT. This chain uses TRBV4-1 with TRBJ2-2, with 7 positions matching TRBD1. Germline CDR1 is MGHRA and CDR2 is YSYEKL. J gave up 3 bases and V 8 bases, and 3 bases lay outside the gene matches. CDR3 length equals 13 residues.

Here the CDR3 DNA reads TGCGCCAGCAGCCAGGGACAAAGCTCCTACGAGCAGTACTTC. Translated: CASSQGQSSYEQYF. The genes are TRBV5-1 and TRBJ2-7; possible D gene TRBD1, 6 bases. The CDR3 runs 14 residues. The V end lost 4 bases, the J end lost 0 bases, and 11 bases lay between the germline ends. Germline assignment: CDR1 SGHRS and CDR2 YFSETQ.

Written as DNA, the CDR3 is TGCGCCAGCAGCCAAGGAATGGGCCCAGAGACCCAGTACTTC. Its protein is CASSQGMGPETQYF. The rearrangement joins TRBV4-1 to TRBJ2-5; D is ambiguous. Trimming cost V 1 base and J 4 bases, with 10 bases left between them. This CDR3 is built from 14 residues. Germline V gives CDR1 MGHRA, CDR2 YSYEKL.

This chain uses TRBV27 with TRBJ2-3; D gene unclear. Germline CDR1 and CDR2: MNHEY and SMNVEV (reference sequence). CDR3 size: 11 residues. Trimming removed 8 bases at V and 0 bases at J, with 3 bases between. The CDR3 here is CASGSTDTQYF. Here the CDR3 DNA reads TGTGCCAGCGGTAGCACAGATACGCAGTATTTT.

The V call is TRBV27, the J call TRBJ1-3, with D hard to call. Between the trimmed V and J ends, which lost 2 bases and 4 bases, there was a span of 6 bases. This CDR3 comprises 13 residues. Germline V gives CDR1 MNHEY, CDR2 SMNVEV (reference sequence). The CDR3 sequence: CASSLRQGNTIYF. CDR3 DNA sequence: TGTGCCAGCAGTTTACGTCAGGGAAACACCATATATTTT.

This clone came up once. The chain has TRBV7-2 and TRBJ1-5, with a tentative D call TRBD1 (6 bases). In germline, CDR1 is SGHTA, CDR2 FQGNSA. CDR3 length equals 15 residues. V was trimmed by 3 bases and J by 0 bases, leaving 9 bases between them. Here the CDR3 reads CASSLGAYSNQPQHF. As DNA, the CDR3 is TGTGCCAGCAGCTTGGGGGCCTATAGCAATCAGCCCCAGCATTTT.

V and J are TRBV10-1 and TRBJ2-2; D is undetermined. The germline V and J ends were trimmed by 2 bases and 5 bases, with 6 bases remaining between them. The CDR3 loop spans 13 amino acids. Germline V gene sequence: CDR1 WNHNN, CDR2 SYGVQD (reference sequence). The CDR3 is CASSEGPTGELFF. The CDR3 DNA is TGCGCCAGCAGTGAGGGGCCTACCGGGGAGCTGTTTTTT.

This chain links TRBV5-4 with TRBJ1-6; no clear D gene. CDR1 and CDR2 (germline): SGHNT, YYREEE (reference sequence). V shed 4 bases and J shed 7 bases, with 6 bases lying between them. This CDR3 contains 12 residues. The CDR3 loop is CASSQGNSPLHF. DNA of the CDR3: TGTGCCAGCAGCCAAGGAAATTCACCCCTCCACTTT. The whole variable domain, filled in from reference TRBV5-4 and TRBJ1-6, reads ETGVTQSPTHLIKTRGQQVTLRCSSQSGHNTVSWYQQALGQGPQFIFQYYREEENGRGNFPPRFSGLQFPNYSSELNVNALELDDSALYLCASSQGNSPLHFGNGTRLTVT.

The J gene is TRBJ2-3, the V gene TRBV7-9; 8 nucleotides line up with TRBD2. Looked up from germline, CDR1 is SEHNR and CDR2 is FQNEAQ (reference sequence). V lost 5 bases to trimming and J lost 4 bases; unmatched junction nucleotides: 11. This CDR3 has 16 amino acids. The CDR3 nucleotides read TGTGCCAGCAGCCCGACTTCGGGAGGGGGGGCAGATACGCAGTATTTT. Its protein product is CASSPTSGGGADTQYF.

The V and J genes are TRBV18 and TRBJ2-7; 8 nucleotides line up with TRBD1. The CDR3 length is 14 residues. Germline V gene data show CDR1 as KGHSH and CDR2 as LQKENI. V lost 6 bases, J lost 3 bases, and 7 bases stayed unmatched. The CDR3, as DNA: TGTGCCAGCTCCAGGGGGACAGGCGGCTACGAGCAGTACTTC. It translates to CASSRGTGGYEQYF.